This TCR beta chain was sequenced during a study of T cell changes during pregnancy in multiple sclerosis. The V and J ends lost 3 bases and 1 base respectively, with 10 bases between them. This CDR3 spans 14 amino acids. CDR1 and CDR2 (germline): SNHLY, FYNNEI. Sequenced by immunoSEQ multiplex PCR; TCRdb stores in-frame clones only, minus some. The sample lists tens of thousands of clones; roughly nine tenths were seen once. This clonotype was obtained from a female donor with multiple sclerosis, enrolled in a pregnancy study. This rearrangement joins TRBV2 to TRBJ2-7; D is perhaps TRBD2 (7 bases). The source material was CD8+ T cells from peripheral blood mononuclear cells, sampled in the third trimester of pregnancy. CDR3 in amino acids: CASSEGGPSYEQYF. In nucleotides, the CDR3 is TGTGCCAGCAGTGAGGGGGGGCCATCCTACGAGCAGTACTTC.